Presented here are 8 T cell receptor beta chains from one specimen sequenced in a study of shared clonotypes between healthy human individuals. The method was immunoSEQ multiplex PCR; TCRdb's version includes in-frame clones alone and lacks a portion of them. The sample lists around 1.1 million clones, 70% to 80% occurring once. The sample consisted of memory CD4+ T cells from PBMCs. Described subset: CD45RA-negative fraction. The receptor source for this set is a young man in good health. Some clones in this sample may be carry-over from other donors' samples.

Regarding this clone: The sample carries other DNA sequences with the same CDR3. This chain uses TRBV28 with TRBJ1-5; D gene ambiguous. CDR3 length: 12 residues. Germline V gene lookup returns CDR1 MDHEN and CDR2 SYDVKM. V lost 5 bases and J 7 bases, leaving 9 bases between the germline ends. CDR3 nucleotides: TGTGCCAGCAGTCTCCCCGGACAGCCCCAGCATTTT. It is translated as CASSLPGQPQHF. Using reference TRBV28 and TRBJ1-5 for the parts outside the CDR3, the full variable domain is DVKVTQSSRYLVKRTGEKVFLECVQDMDHENMFWYRQDPGLGLRLIYFSYDVKMKEKGDIPEGYSVSREKKERFSLILESASTNQTSMYLCASSLPGQPQHFGDGTRLSIL.

The rearrangement links TRBV29-1 to TRBJ2-5; no firm D call. Trimming removed 7 bases from V and 6 bases from J, with 21 bases in between. This CDR3 is built from 14 residues. The V gene's germline CDR1 is SQVTM and CDR2 ANQGSEA. CDR3 sequence (DNA): TGCAGCGCCGAAGGGCCTTATATAGGTCAGACCCAGTACTTC. As protein: CSAEGPYIGQTQYF.

The rearrangement uses TRBV28 and TRBJ2-1; maybe TRBD2 (5 bases). CDR1 is MDHEN, CDR2 SYDVKM, per germline. The V and J ends lost 8 bases and 4 bases respectively, with 12 bases between them. The CDR3 consists of 13 residues. CDR3 region: CASGRGLYNEQFF. Written as DNA, the CDR3 is TGTGCCAGCGGAAGAGGACTTTACAATGAGCAGTTCTTC.

This chain links TRBV11-2 with TRBJ1-2; perhaps TRBD1 as D (5 bases). The CDR3 is 13 residues long. Trimming removed 4 bases at V and 9 bases at J, with 15 bases between. The germline gives CDR1 SGHAT, CDR2 FQNNGV. The CDR3 loop is CASSSGLGVRYTF. CDR3 nucleotide sequence: TGTGCCAGCAGCTCGGGGTTAGGGGTGCGCTACACCTTC. The full variable domain, its missing parts supplied by reference TRBV11-2 and TRBJ1-2, is EAGVAQSPRYKIIEKRQSVAFWCNPISGHATLYWYQQILGQGPKLLIQFQNNGVVDDSQLPKDRFSAERLKGVDSTLKIQPAKLEDSAVYLCASSSGLGVRYTFGSGTRLTVV.

As concerns this clone: At one end, the junction sequence differs from germline, possibly due to a read error. This same CDR3 is encoded by further DNA sequences in the sample. The gene calls are TRBV15 and TRBJ1-1, with 7 bases lining up with TRBD1. Looked up from germline, CDR1 is LNHNV and CDR2 is YYDKDF (reference sequence). The CDR3 runs to 13 residues. CDR3 DNA: TGTGCCACCAGCAGAGAGGGGGACAGTGAAGCTTCCTTT. This codes for CATSREGDSEASF.

The chain joins TRBV5-1 to TRBJ2-1; TRBD2 matches 7 bases. The germline gives CDR1 SGHRS, CDR2 YFSETQ. V lost 3 bases to trimming and J lost 8 bases; unmatched junction nucleotides: 23. This CDR3 is 19 amino acids long. The CDR3 is CASSSTSPLGRGSIHEQFF. The CDR3 nucleotides are TGCGCCAGCAGCTCTACCTCACCGTTGGGGCGCGGGAGCATCCATGAGCAGTTCTTC.

There are a few counts of this clone. The chain employs TRBV5-1 and TRBJ2-1; unclear D gene. The CDR3 has 14 amino acids. The germline V and J ends were trimmed by 6 bases and 10 bases, with 20 bases remaining between them. Germline values: CDR1 SGHRS, CDR2 YFSETQ. CDR3 bases: TGCGCCAGCACCCTGGATAGTCTGCTCGGCGAGCAGTTCTTC. Translated, it gives CASTLDSLLGEQFF. The entire variable domain, with the rest obtained from reference TRBV5-1 and TRBJ2-1, is as follows: KAGVTQTPRYLIKTRGQQVTLSCSPISGHRSVSWYQQTPGQGLQFLFEYFSETQRNKGNFPGRFSGRQFSNSRSEMNVSTLELGDSALYLCASTLDSLLGEQFFGPGTRLTVL.

This chain uses TRBV18 with TRBJ1-1; D uncertain. The CDR3 loop spans 14 amino acids. The V gene's germline CDR1 is KGHSH and CDR2 LQKENI. V lost 6 bases, J lost 5 bases, and 16 bases lay in between. CDR3 loop: CASSPRTPPTEAFF. The CDR3 DNA reads as TGTGCCAGCTCCCCCCGAACACCTCCAACTGAAGCTTTCTTT.